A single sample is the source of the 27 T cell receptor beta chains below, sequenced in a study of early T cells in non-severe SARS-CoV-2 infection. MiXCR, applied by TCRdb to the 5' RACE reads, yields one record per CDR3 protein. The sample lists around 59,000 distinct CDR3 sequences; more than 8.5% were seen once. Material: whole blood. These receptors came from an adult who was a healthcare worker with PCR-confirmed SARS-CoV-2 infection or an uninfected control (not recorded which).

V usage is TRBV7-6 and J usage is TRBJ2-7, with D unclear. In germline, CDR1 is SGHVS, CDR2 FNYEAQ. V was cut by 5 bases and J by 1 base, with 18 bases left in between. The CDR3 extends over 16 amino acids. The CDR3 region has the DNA TGTGCCAGCAGCCCTGGTTTTTACGAGGCTTCCTACGAGCAGTACTTC. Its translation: CASSPGFYEASYEQYF. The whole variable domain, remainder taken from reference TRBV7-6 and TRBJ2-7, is GAGVSQSPRYKVTKRGQDVALRCDPISGHVSLYWYRQALGQGPEFLTYFNYEAQQDKSGLPNDRFSAERPEGSISTLTIQRTEQRDSAMYRCASSPGFYEASYEQYFGPGTRLTVT.

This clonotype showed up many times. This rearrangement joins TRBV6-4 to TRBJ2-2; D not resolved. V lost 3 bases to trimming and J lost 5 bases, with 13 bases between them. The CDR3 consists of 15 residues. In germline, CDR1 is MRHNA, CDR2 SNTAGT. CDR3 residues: CASSDQASSTGELFF. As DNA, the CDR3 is TGTGCCAGCAGTGATCAAGCGTCGTCAACCGGGGAGCTGTTTTTT.

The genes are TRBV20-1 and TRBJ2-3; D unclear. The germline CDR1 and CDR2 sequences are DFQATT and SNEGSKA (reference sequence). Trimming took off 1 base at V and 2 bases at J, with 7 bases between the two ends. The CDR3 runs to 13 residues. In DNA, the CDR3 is TGCAGTGCTAGAGCCGGAATCACAGATACGCAGTATTTT. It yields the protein CSARAGITDTQYF.

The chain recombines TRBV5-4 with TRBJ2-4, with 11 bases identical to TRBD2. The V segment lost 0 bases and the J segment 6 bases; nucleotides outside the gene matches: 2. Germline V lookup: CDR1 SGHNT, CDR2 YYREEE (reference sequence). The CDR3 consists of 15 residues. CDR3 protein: CASSLGGLAGNIQYF. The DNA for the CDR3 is TGTGCCAGCAGCTTGGGTGGACTAGCGGGAAACATTCAGTACTTC. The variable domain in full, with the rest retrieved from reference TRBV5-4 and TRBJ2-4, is ETGVTQSPTHLIKTRGQQVTLRCSSQSGHNTVSWYQQALGQGPQFIFQYYREEENGRGNFPPRFSGLQFPNYSSELNVNALELDDSALYLCASSLGGLAGNIQYFGAGTRLSVL.

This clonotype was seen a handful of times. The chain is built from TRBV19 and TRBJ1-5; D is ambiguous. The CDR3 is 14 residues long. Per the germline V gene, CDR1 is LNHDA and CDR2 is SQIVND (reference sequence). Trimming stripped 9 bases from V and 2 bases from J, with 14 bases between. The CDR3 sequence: CASDGPAGNQPQHF. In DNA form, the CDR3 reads TGTGCCAGCGACGGACCCGCGGGCAATCAGCCCCAGCATTTT. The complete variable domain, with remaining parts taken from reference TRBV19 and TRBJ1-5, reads DGGITQSPKYLFRKEGQNVTLSCEQNLNHDAMYWYRQDPGQGLRLIYYSQIVNDFQKGDIAEGYSVSREKKESFPLTVTSAQKNPTAFYLCASDGPAGNQPQHFGDGTRLSIL.

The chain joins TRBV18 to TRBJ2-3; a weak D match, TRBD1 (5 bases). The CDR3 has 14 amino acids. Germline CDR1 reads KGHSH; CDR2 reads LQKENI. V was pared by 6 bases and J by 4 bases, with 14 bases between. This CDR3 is CASSKSQGSDTQYF. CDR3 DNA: TGTGCCAGCTCGAAGTCCCAGGGTTCAGATACGCAGTATTTT. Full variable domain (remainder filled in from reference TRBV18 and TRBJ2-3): NAGVMQNPRHLVRRRGQEARLRCSPMKGHSHVYWYRQLPEEGLKFMVYLQKENIIDESGMPKERFSAEFPKEGPSILRIQQVVRGDSAAYFCASSKSQGSDTQYFGPGTRLTVL.

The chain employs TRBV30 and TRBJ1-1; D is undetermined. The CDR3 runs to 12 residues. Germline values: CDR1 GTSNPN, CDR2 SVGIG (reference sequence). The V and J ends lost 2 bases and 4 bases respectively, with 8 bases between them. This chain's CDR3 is CAWSLGATEAFF. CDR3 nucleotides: TGTGCCTGGAGTCTCGGAGCCACTGAAGCTTTCTTT.

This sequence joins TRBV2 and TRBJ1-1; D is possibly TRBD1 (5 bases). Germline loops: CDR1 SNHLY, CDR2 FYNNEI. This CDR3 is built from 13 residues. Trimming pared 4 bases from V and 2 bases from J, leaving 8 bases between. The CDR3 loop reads CASSGQRNTEAFF. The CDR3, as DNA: TGTGCCAGCAGTGGACAGCGCAACACTGAAGCTTTCTTT.

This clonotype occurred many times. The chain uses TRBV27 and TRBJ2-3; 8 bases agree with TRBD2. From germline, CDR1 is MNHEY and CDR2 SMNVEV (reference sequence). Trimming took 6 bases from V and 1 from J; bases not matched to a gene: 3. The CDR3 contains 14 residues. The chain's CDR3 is CASRLLAGTDTQYF. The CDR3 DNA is TGTGCCAGCAGGCTACTAGCGGGCACAGATACGCAGTATTTT.

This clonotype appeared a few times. CDR3 nucleotide sequence: TGTGCCAGCCCGGGCCCCCGTGGGCTAGAGAGGACTGAAGCTTTCTTT. Its translation is CASPGPRGLERTEAFF. The chain uses TRBV28 and TRBJ1-1, with D hard to call. This CDR3 is 16 amino acids long. Germline CDR1 is MDHEN and CDR2 is SYDVKM. Trimming took 8 bases from V and 5 from J, leaving 24 bases between them.

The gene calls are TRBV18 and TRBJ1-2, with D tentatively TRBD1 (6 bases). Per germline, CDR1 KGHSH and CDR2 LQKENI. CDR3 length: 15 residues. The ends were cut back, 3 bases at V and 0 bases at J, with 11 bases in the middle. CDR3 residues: CASSPAGQTNYGYTF. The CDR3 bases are TGTGCCAGCTCACCCGCCGGACAGACTAACTATGGCTACACCTTC.

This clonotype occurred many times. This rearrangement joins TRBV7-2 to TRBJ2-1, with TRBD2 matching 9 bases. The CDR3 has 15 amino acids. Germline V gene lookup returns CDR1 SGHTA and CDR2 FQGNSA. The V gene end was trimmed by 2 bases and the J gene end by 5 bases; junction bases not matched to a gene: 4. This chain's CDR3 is CASSLSSGTNNEQFF. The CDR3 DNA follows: TGTGCCAGCAGCTTATCTAGCGGGACTAACAATGAGCAGTTCTTC.

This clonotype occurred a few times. CDR3 coding DNA: TGTGCCAGCAGCCCTCCACCCCCCATCGCTGGGGCCAACGTCCTGACTTTC. Translating gives CASSPPPPIAGANVLTF. The V call is TRBV7-2, the J call TRBJ2-6; D not resolved. Germline-derived CDR1 and CDR2 are SGHTA and FQGNSA. CDR3 length equals 17 residues. Trimming cost V 5 bases and J 2 bases, with 16 bases left between them.

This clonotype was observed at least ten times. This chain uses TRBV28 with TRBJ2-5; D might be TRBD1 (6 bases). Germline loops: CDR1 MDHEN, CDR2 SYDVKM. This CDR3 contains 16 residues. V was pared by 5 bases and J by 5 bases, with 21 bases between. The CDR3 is CASSRRGGVVWETQYF. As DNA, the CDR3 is TGTGCCAGCAGTCGACGAGGGGGAGTCGTCTGGGAGACCCAGTACTTC. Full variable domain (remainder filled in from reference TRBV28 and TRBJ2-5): DVKVTQSSRYLVKRTGEKVFLECVQDMDHENMFWYRQDPGLGLRLIYFSYDVKMKEKGDIPEGYSVSREKKERFSLILESASTNQTSMYLCASSRRGGVVWETQYFGPGTRLLVL.

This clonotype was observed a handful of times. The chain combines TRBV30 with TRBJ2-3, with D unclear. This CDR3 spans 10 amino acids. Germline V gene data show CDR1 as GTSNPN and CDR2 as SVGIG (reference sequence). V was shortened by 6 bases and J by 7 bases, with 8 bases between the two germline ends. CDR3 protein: CACNLNTQYF. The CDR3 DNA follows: TGTGCCTGCAATTTGAATACGCAGTATTTT.

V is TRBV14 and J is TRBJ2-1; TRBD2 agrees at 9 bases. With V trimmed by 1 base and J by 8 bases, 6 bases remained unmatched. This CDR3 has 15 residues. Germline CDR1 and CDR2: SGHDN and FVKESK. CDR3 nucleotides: TGTGCCAGCAGCCAAGCTAGCGGGAACGTCGATGAGCAGTTCTTC. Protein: CASSQASGNVDEQFF.

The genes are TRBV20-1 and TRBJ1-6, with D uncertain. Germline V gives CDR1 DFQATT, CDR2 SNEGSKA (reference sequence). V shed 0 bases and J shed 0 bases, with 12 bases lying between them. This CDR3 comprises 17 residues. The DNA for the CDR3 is TGCAGTGCTAGAGATCTCGTGGGTCGCTCCTATAATTCACCCCTCCACTTT. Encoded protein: CSARDLVGRSYNSPLHF.

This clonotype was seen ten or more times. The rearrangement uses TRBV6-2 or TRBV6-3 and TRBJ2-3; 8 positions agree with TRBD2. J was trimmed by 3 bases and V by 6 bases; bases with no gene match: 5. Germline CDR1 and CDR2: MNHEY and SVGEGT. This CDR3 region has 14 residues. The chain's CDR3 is CASSPAGATDTQYF. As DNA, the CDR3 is TGTGCCAGCAGCCCAGCGGGAGCGACAGATACGCAGTATTTT.

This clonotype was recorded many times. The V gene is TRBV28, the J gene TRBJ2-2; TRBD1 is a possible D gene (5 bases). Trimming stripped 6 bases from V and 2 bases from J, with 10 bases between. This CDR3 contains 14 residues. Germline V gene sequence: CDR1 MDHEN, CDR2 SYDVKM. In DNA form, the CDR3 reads TGTGCCAGCAGAAACCAGGGCAACACCGGGGAGCTGTTTTTT. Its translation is CASRNQGNTGELFF.

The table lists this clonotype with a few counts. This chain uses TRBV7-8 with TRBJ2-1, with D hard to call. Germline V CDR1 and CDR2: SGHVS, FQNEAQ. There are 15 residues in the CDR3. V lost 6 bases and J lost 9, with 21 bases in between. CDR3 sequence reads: CASSSNWVGGVEQFF. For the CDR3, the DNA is TGTGCCAGCAGTTCAAACTGGGTCGGTGGGGTTGAGCAGTTCTTC.

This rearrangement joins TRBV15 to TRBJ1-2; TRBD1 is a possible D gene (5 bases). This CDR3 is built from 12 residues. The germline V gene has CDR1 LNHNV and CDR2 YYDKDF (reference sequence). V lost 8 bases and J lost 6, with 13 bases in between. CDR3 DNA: TGTGCCACCGGAGGGGTGATCCATGGCTACACCTTC. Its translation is CATGGVIHGYTF.

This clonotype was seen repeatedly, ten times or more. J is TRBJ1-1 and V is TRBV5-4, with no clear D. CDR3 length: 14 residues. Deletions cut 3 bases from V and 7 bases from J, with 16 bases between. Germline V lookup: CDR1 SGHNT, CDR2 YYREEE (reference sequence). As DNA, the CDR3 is TGTGCCAGCAGCTCCCACTATGAGAGAGATGAAGCTTTCTTT. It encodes CASSSHYERDEAFF. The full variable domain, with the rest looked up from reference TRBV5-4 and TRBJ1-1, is ETGVTQSPTHLIKTRGQQVTLRCSSQSGHNTVSWYQQALGQGPQFIFQYYREEENGRGNFPPRFSGLQFPNYSSELNVNALELDDSALYLCASSSHYERDEAFFGQGTRLTVV.

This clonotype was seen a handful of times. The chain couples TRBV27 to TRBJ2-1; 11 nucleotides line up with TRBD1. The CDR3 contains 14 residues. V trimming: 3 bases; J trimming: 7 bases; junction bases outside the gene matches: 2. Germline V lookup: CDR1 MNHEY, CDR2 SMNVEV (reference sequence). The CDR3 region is CASSLGDRGNEQFF. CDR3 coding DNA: TGTGCCAGCAGTTTGGGGGACAGGGGGAATGAGCAGTTCTTC.

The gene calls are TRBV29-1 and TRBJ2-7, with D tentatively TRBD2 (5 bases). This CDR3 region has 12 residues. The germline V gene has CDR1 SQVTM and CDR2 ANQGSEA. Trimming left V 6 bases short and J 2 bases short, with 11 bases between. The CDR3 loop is CSVADGTYEQYF. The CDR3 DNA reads TGCAGCGTAGCGGACGGGACCTACGAGCAGTACTTC.

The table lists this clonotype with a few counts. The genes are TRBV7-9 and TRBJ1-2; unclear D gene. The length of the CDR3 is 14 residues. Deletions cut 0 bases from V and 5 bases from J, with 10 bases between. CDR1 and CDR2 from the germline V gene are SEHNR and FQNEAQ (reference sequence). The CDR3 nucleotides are TGTGCCAGCAGCTTAGCCGGCACGGGATATGGCTACACCTTC. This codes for CASSLAGTGYGYTF.

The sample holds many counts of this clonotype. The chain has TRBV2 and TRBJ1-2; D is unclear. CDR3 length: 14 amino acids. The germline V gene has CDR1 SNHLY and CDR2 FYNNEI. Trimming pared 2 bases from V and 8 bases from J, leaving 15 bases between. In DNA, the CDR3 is TGTGCCAGCAGTGAATCCGAAGTTGATGGCGGCTACACCTTC. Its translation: CASSESEVDGGYTF.

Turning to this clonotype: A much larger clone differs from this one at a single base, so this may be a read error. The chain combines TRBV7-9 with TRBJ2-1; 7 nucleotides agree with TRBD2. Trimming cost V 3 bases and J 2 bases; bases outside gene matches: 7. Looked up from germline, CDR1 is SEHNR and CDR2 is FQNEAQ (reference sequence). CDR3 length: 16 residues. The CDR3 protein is CASSLITGGPYNEQFF. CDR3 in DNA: TGTGCCAGCAGCTTGATAACGGGAGGCCCCTACAATGAGCAGTTCTTC.